This is a list of T cell receptor beta chains from one sample in a study of blood T cell repertoires in COVID-19. The assay was immunoSEQ multiplex PCR, and TCRdb's table has in-frame clones only and misses some. The table includes about 150,000 clones, over 75% detected once. Sequencing was carried out using peripheral blood. The source of these receptors is a human donor in a cohort sampled during active COVID-19. Both conserved end residues are part of each CDR3. The order of the fields is V gene, D gene, J gene, CDR3 protein. D genes are given only for firm matches.

v_gene: TRBV5-5; d_gene: NA; j_gene: TRBJ2-1; CDR3aa: CASSFRDSDYNEQFF
v_gene: TRBV7-9; d_gene: NA; j_gene: TRBJ2-7; CDR3aa: CASSHAGQSYEQYF
v_gene: TRBV7-2; d_gene: TRBD1; j_gene: TRBJ2-5; CDR3aa: CASSPTGETLQETQYF
v_gene: TRBV5-4; d_gene: NA; j_gene: TRBJ2-7; CDR3aa: CASSLELASYEQYF
v_gene: TRBV27; d_gene: TRBD1; j_gene: TRBJ1-1; CDR3aa: CASSFGTGVAFF
v_gene: TRBV20-1; d_gene: NA; j_gene: TRBJ1-1; CDR3aa: CSAFRTAEAFF
v_gene: TRBV20-1; d_gene: TRBD2; j_gene: TRBJ2-3; CDR3aa: CSASGREVTDTQYF
v_gene: TRBV6-6; d_gene: NA; j_gene: TRBJ1-2; CDR3aa: CASSRLAPDYGYTF
v_gene: TRBV7-2; d_gene: TRBD2; j_gene: TRBJ2-5; CDR3aa: CASSLALAGGQGETQYF
v_gene: TRBV3-1/TRBV3-2; d_gene: NA; j_gene: TRBJ2-2; CDR3aa: CASSMLDRAGELFF
v_gene: TRBV19; d_gene: TRBD1; j_gene: TRBJ1-6; CDR3aa: CATGPGTGVSPLHF
v_gene: TRBV4-1; d_gene: TRBD1; j_gene: TRBJ2-5; CDR3aa: CASSQAGTGGQETQYF
v_gene: TRBV18; d_gene: TRBD2; j_gene: TRBJ2-3; CDR3aa: CASSPQKLAGRDTQYF
v_gene: TRBV7-2; d_gene: NA; j_gene: TRBJ2-7; CDR3aa: CASSSILDHRGGSSYEQYF
v_gene: TRBV3-1/TRBV3-2; d_gene: NA; j_gene: TRBJ1-2; CDR3aa: CASSQSGTRGDTF
v_gene: TRBV5-4; d_gene: TRBD1; j_gene: TRBJ1-1; CDR3aa: CASSPAQGAKGAFF
v_gene: TRBV15; d_gene: TRBD1; j_gene: TRBJ1-2; CDR3aa: CATSSRQGYGYTF
v_gene: TRBV5-4; d_gene: NA; j_gene: TRBJ2-1; CDR3aa: CASSSAPGLGHNEQFF
v_gene: TRBV7-9; d_gene: TRBD1; j_gene: TRBJ1-1; CDR3aa: CASSSQGTTEAFF
v_gene: TRBV5-1; d_gene: NA; j_gene: TRBJ1-5; CDR3aa: CASRFQGYADQPQHF
v_gene: TRBV5-4; d_gene: NA; j_gene: TRBJ1-2; CDR3aa: CASSLVGQDYGYTF
v_gene: TRBV27; d_gene: NA; j_gene: TRBJ1-1; CDR3aa: CASSLFEYTEAFF
v_gene: TRBV14; d_gene: NA; j_gene: TRBJ2-1; CDR3aa: CASSPRGSPSYNEQFF
v_gene: TRBV4-1; d_gene: TRBD1; j_gene: TRBJ1-4; CDR3aa: CASSQGLRDRVEKLFF
v_gene: TRBV11-3; d_gene: TRBD2; j_gene: TRBJ2-1; CDR3aa: CASSSDSGTSGRAHEQFF
v_gene: TRBV12-3/TRBV12-4; d_gene: NA; j_gene: TRBJ1-2; CDR3aa: CASSFWGGGYTF
v_gene: TRBV6-5; d_gene: NA; j_gene: TRBJ2-7; CDR3aa: CASSSDIYEQYF
v_gene: TRBV9; d_gene: NA; j_gene: TRBJ1-1; CDR3aa: CASSAGQMNTEAFF
v_gene: TRBV7-9; d_gene: NA; j_gene: TRBJ1-1; CDR3aa: CASSLGSGGDTEAFF
v_gene: TRBV7-2; d_gene: TRBD2; j_gene: TRBJ2-1; CDR3aa: CASSLSGLAGAPYNEQFF
v_gene: TRBV5-5; d_gene: NA; j_gene: TRBJ1-2; CDR3aa: CARSLVAAGSNGYTF